Sequencing of this TCR beta chain was carried out in a study of T-cell reconstitution after alpha-beta-depleted transplantation in children. This clonotype has a count of ten or more. Its antigen is still unknown. This CDR3 region has 14 residues. With 5 bases clipped from V and 5 bases from J, the junction kept 11 bases outside the gene matches. Germline assignment: CDR1 DFQATT and CDR2 SNEGSKA (reference sequence). The study, taken as a whole, reports: Surviving recipient T cells and intrathymic progenitors accounted for some patients' high TCRbeta diversity at day 60. Reportedly, only several hundred clones from non-depleted graft cells drove alpha-beta T-cell counts at about two months.

The TCRbeta library was prepared with unique molecular identifiers. Using its own MiXCR run on the PCR reads, TCRdb lists one record per CDR3 protein. This table holds hundreds of thousands of distinct CDR3 sequences, approximately 14% found once. This sample comprised PBMCs, obtained before TCRalphabeta/CD19-depleted stem cell transplant. This sequence joins TRBV20-1 and TRBJ2-7, with 8 bases fitting TRBD1. The clonotype originates from a girl aged 2 to 9 with congenital amegakaryocytic thrombocytopenia, due to receive a stem cell transplant. Here the CDR3 reads CSASGTRGHDEQYF. DNA of the CDR3: TGCAGTGCTTCAGGGACCAGGGGGCATGACGAGCAGTACTTC.